This T cell receptor (beta chain) was sequenced for a study of blood T cell repertoires in COVID-19. Overall study context: T cells, B-cell-depleted T cells, or PBMCs provided the cDNA or gDNA that served as material.

Participants spanned ages roughly 18 to 90 years and resided in 20 to 25 US areas. This CDR3 contains 16 residues. Per the germline V gene, CDR1 is LNHDA and CDR2 is SQIVND (reference sequence). V lost 1 base and J lost 3, with 13 bases in between. Profiled with immunoSEQ multiplex PCR; TCRdb holds only in-frame clones, not every one. The table shows approximately 390,000 clones, with 70% to 90% occurring only once. This receptor was taken from a woman between 40 and 50 years old with acute COVID-19. The source material was PBMCs or T cells enriched from blood (not recorded which). The rearrangement links TRBV19 to TRBJ2-1; D remains unclear. The chain's CDR3 is CASSIVRRPDYNEQFF. As DNA, the CDR3 is TGTGCCAGTAGTATAGTACGCAGGCCGGACTACAATGAGCAGTTCTTC.